Listed below are T cell receptor beta chains from one sample, sequenced in a study of graft-versus-host responses after intestinal transplantation. Only in-frame clones appear in the TCRdb table, and some are missing; sequencing was by immunoSEQ multiplex PCR. Of over 80,000 clones in the sample, around 90% are singletons; the top ten hold roughly 0.36%. These receptors are not linked to any known antigen. Sequenced here: unstimulated CD8+ T cells sorted from spleen or lymph node cells, sampled before transplant. These receptor sequences come from a human donor who was the organ donor for an intestinal transplant. Each CDR3 is given with its conserved first and last residue. A D gene is named only where the DNA matches it firmly.

d_call j_call v_call cdr3_aa
TRBD2 TRBJ2-1 TRBV4-3 CASSQAPGLAINEQFF
TRBD2 TRBJ2-5 TRBV4-1 CASSQVGEGGKTQYF
TRBD2 TRBJ2-7 TRBV19 CASKTSAYTYEQYF
NA TRBJ1-6 TRBV6-1 CASSEEVRGSPLHF
TRBD2 TRBJ2-1 TRBV5-1 CASSGSGGRNEQFF
NA TRBJ1-1 TRBV28 CASSRRGNTEAFF
NA TRBJ2-3 TRBV5-5 CASSPLGAESTDTQYF
TRBD1 TRBJ1-1 TRBV15 CATSLGQGGMNTEAFF
TRBD2 TRBJ2-1 TRBV7-8 CASSLVIGTREYNEQFF
TRBD2 TRBJ2-1 TRBV4-2 CASSHRLATYNEQFF
NA TRBJ2-7 TRBV4-3 CASSQDAASGYEQYF
NA TRBJ2-7 TRBV30 CAWSLLVSYEQYF
NA NA TRBV6-1 CASRNSYEQYF
NA TRBJ1-2 TRBV4-1 CASSQVVRGDYGYTF
NA TRBJ1-2 TRBV5-1 CASSSQGSGYGYTF
TRBD2 TRBJ2-2 TRBV7-9 CASSFAAGGKYTGELFF
NA TRBJ2-7 TRBV11-2 CASRGQKNNDEQYF
NA TRBJ2-1 TRBV20-1 CSAKIDWEQFF
NA TRBJ2-1 TRBV2 CAGTGREQFF
TRBD2 TRBJ2-7 TRBV4-3 CASSQEVRGGRDEQYF
NA TRBJ2-7 TRBV30 CAWSVGGMGDEQYF
NA TRBJ1-1 TRBV6-5 CASSYSTGTSTEAFF
TRBD1 TRBJ2-7 TRBV7-8 CASGQGLNEQYF
TRBD2 TRBJ2-5 TRBV19 CASTSWGGETQYF
NA TRBJ2-1 TRBV7-9 CASSSLRDFQVESEFF
NA TRBJ2-1 TRBV1 CTSSQFLSGGNGDEQFF
TRBD2 TRBJ2-1 TRBV27 CASKGAGGPLNEQFF
TRBD1 TRBJ2-5 TRBV11-3 CASSSDREETQYF
TRBD1 TRBJ1-5 TRBV5-5 CASSYRGWGNQPQHF
TRBD1 TRBJ1-2 TRBV4-3 CASSQDLRQGDYGYTF
TRBD1 TRBJ2-7 TRBV19 CASGGQGSTYEQYF
TRBD2 TRBJ2-7 TRBV4-1 CASSQAQRGSYEQYF
TRBD2 TRBJ2-4 TRBV5-4 CASSYWGSGVDIQYF
TRBD1 TRBJ2-7 TRBV27 CASSGRDRGYEQYF
TRBD1 TRBJ1-5 TRBV7-2 CASSLDRDQPQHF
TRBD2 TRBJ2-1 TRBV25-1 CASSEYGLAGGIDEQFF
TRBD2 TRBJ2-7 TRBV10-2 CASSPGGGGSYEQYF
TRBD1 TRBJ2-3 TRBV5-4 CASSPGTGSTDTQYF
NA TRBJ1-1 TRBV27 CASSRGHTEAFF
TRBD2 TRBJ2-7 TRBV5-4 CASSLASGLAGHEQYF
NA TRBJ1-3 TRBV28 CASSFEGNTIYF
TRBD1 TRBJ1-1 TRBV6-1 CASSEGTGVNTEAFF
TRBD2 TRBJ2-1 TRBV7-9 CASSSGLTNEQFF
NA TRBJ2-3 TRBV9 CASSVGGGATDTQYF
TRBD1 TRBJ1-2 TRBV19 CASSRQGHGYTF
NA TRBJ2-1 TRBV7-9 CASSLASSVLINEQFF
NA TRBJ2-3 TRBV7-6 CASSLDSTTDTQYF
NA TRBJ2-7 TRBV11-2 CASGPVEGATIYEQYF
NA TRBJ1-4 TRBV5-1 CASSLAETTNEKLFF
TRBD2 TRBJ2-1 TRBV7-3 CASSPSGGSYNEQFF
NA TRBJ1-1 TRBV9 CASSVGLGATDTEAFF